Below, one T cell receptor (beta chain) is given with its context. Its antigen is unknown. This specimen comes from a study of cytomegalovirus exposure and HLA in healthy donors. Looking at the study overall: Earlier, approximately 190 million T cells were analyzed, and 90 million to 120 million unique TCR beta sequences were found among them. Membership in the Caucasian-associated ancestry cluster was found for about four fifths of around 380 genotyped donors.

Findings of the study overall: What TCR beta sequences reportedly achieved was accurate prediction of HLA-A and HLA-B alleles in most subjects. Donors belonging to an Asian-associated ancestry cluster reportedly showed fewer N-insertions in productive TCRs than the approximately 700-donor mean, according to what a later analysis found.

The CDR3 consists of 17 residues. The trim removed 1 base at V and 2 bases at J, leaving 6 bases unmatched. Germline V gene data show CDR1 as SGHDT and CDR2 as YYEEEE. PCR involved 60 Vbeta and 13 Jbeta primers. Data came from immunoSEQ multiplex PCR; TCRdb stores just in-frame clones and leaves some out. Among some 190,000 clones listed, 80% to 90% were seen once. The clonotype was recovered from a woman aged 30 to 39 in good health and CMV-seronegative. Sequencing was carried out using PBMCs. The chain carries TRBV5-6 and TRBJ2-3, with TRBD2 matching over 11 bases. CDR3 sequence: CASSLSGTSGLTDTQYF. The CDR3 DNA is TGTGCCAGCAGCTTGAGTGGGACTAGCGGCCTCACAGATACGCAGTATTTT.